This T cell receptor beta chain came from a study of blood T cell repertoires in COVID-19. About the research overall: Sources were T cells, B-cell-depleted T cells, or PBMCs; the material itself was cDNA or gDNA.

Assay used: immunoSEQ multiplex PCR; TCRdb lists only in-frame clones, some missing. Among 50,000 or so clones listed, roughly nine tenths were seen once. Germline V gene sequence: CDR1 SGHDN, CDR2 FVKESK. V dropped 2 bases and J dropped 2; count of bases not matched to a gene: 13. CDR3 length: 19 amino acids. The sample taken for sequencing was peripheral blood. This chain connects TRBV14 to TRBJ2-7; 12 bases align to TRBD2. The TCR comes from a woman of 80 years or more with acute or convalescent COVID-19. This chain's CDR3 is CASSQTGLAGRNGPYEQYF. CDR3 nucleotide sequence: TGTGCCAGCAGCCAAACAGGACTAGCGGGAAGAAATGGACCCTACGAGCAGTACTTC.